One sample yielded the 16 T cell receptor beta chains listed below, sequenced in a study of tissue T cells after allogeneic stem cell transplantation. Repertoires were generated with immunoSEQ multiplex PCR, while TCRdb's copy carries only in-frame clones and drops some. The data show fewer than 6,000 clones, 45% seen once. Stated time point: mouse harvest day 14 after allogeneic transplant. The graft held 10^6 splenic CD5+ T cells and 10^7 T-cell-depleted bone marrow cells. Specimen: gut tissue. These receptor sequences come from a female BALB/c mouse given C57BL/6 T cells with graft-versus-host disease after an allogeneic hematopoietic cell transplant.

This clone occurred a few times. The gene symbols are mouse symbols. Read data end 1 residue before the CDR3 end; the end is taken from the germline J gene. The V and J genes are TRBV31 and TRBJ2-7; D might be TRBD1 (6 bases). The CDR3 consists of 13 residues. Germline CDR1 reads GKSSPN; CDR2 reads SITVG. V was shortened by 1 base and J by 4 bases, with 11 bases between the two germline ends. The sequenced part of the CDR3 DNA is TGTGCCTGGAGTCCCGGGACACCTTATGAACAGTAC. Translation gives CAWSPGTPYEQY. The CDR3 as a whole reads CAWSPGTPYEQYF.

Turning to this clone: These gene names are mouse names. The sequenced fragment ends 1 residue before the CDR3 boundary, so the rest is inferred from the germline J gene. The chain couples TRBV5 to TRBJ2-5; 12 bases agree with TRBD2. The CDR3 length is 14 residues. Germline CDR1 and CDR2: LGHNA and YNLKQL (reference sequence). V lost 5 bases to trimming and J lost 4 bases; unmatched junction nucleotides: 1. The CDR3 sequence is CASSDWGGEDTQYF. The covered CDR3 bases are TGTGCCAGCAGCGACTGGGGGGGCGAAGACACCCAGTAC.

This clone is categorized as medium-sized. These gene names are mouse names. The CDR3 goes on 1 residue after the read ends, and that part is filled in from the germline J gene. The chain recombines TRBV13-3 with TRBJ2-2, with TRBD1 as a possible D gene (5 bases). Per germline, CDR1 NNHDY and CDR2 SYVADS. This CDR3 is built from 14 residues. V was clipped by 3 bases and J by 0 bases, with 6 bases between them. CDR3 protein: CASSVTANTGQLYF. The DNA read from the CDR3 is TGTGCCAGCAGTGTGACAGCAAACACCGGGCAGCTCTAC.

To note about this clone: Here the gene names and germline are mouse. The CDR3 region is CASRGTANERLFF. Incomplete CDR3 DNA: TGTGCCAGCAGGGGGACAGCCAACGAAAGATTATTT. The V gene is TRBV14, the J gene TRBJ1-4; 7 bases align to TRBD1. The missing CDR3 end, 1 residue past where the read stops, is filled in from the germline J gene. Germline V CDR1 and CDR2: SGHDT, FRDEAV. V lost 5 bases and J lost 3; bases outside the gene matches: 1. The CDR3 has 13 residues.

In its sample, this clone is medium-sized. Genes and germline are mouse. Read data end 1 residue before the CDR3 end; the end is taken from the germline J gene. This chain links TRBV26 with TRBJ2-7; D is unclear. Germline CDR1 is KGHPV and CDR2 is FQNQEV (reference sequence). Trimming removed 2 bases at V and 6 bases at J, with 8 bases between. This CDR3 is built from 12 residues. The DNA read from the CDR3 is TGTGCCAGCAGTCTGAAGGGTATTGAACAGTAC. Translated: CASSLKGIEQY. The full CDR3 protein is CASSLKGIEQYF.

Note on this clone: The gene symbols are mouse symbols. The CDR3 extends 1 residue past the end of the read, so its final part is completed from the germline J gene. The chain combines TRBV12-2 with TRBJ2-3; D unresolved. Looked up from germline, CDR1 is SGHLS and CDR2 is HYDKME. This CDR3 has 13 residues. Deletions cut 1 base from V and 1 base from J, with 5 bases between. The DNA read from the CDR3 is TGTGCCAGCTCTCTTCAGGGTGCAGAAACGCTGTAT. As protein: CASSLQGAETLY. In full, the CDR3 is CASSLQGAETLYF.

This clone is medium-sized by share. Each gene name is a mouse one. The observed sequence ends 1 residue before the CDR3 terminus, with the missing tail filled in from the germline J gene. This chain joins TRBV20 and TRBJ2-5; no clear D. CDR1 and CDR2 (germline): GFQATS, STVNSAI. This CDR3 spans 12 amino acids. V gave up 6 bases and J gave up 3 bases, with 10 bases separating them. The CDR3 sequence is CGALRGQDTQYF. The part of the CDR3 DNA that was read is TGTGGTGCCCTACGGGGACAAGACACCCAGTAC.

A note on this clone: The gene names given are mouse names. The read is 1 residue too short to cover the CDR3 end, so that end is filled in from the germline J gene. The rearrangement joins TRBV20 to TRBJ2-1; D perhaps matches TRBD2 (5 bases). CDR1 and CDR2 from the germline V gene are GFQATS and STVNSAI. The V end was cut by 3 bases, the J end by 4 bases, with 7 bases between. The CDR3 covers 12 residues. The sequenced part of the CDR3 DNA is TGTGGTGCTAGAGGACTTTATGCTGAGCAGTTC. It specifies CGARGLYAEQF. The whole CDR3 region reads CGARGLYAEQFF. The variable domain in full, completed from reference TRBV20 and TRBJ2-1, reads GALVYQYPRRTICKSGTSMRMECQAVGFQATSVAWYRQSPQKTFELIALSTVNSAIKYEQNFTQEKFPISHPNLSFSSMTVLNAYLEDRGLYLCGARGLYAEQFFGPGTRLTVL.

Concerning this clone itself: Gene and germline names: mouse. The read ends 1 residue before the CDR3 terminus; that terminus is restored from the germline J gene. The genes are TRBV5 and TRBJ1-2; 9 positions agree with TRBD1. Unmatched junction bases numbered 4, after V lost 4 bases and J lost 1 base. Germline V gene data show CDR1 as LGHNA and CDR2 as YNLKQL (reference sequence). The length of the CDR3 is 15 residues. The sequenced CDR3 bases are TGTGCCAGCAGCCCCCGACAGGGGGGAAACTCCGACTACACC. This codes for CASSPRQGGNSDYT. The CDR3 as a whole reads CASSPRQGGNSDYTF.

Points on this clone: Germline and genes here are mouse. From the germline J gene comes the end of the CDR3, since the read stops 1 residue before it. This chain links TRBV24 with TRBJ1-3; 7 bases map to TRBD1. This CDR3 comprises 17 residues. J lost 0 bases, V lost 3 bases, and 8 bases had no gene match. The germline gives CDR1 KGHTA, CDR2 FRNEEI. The chain's CDR3 is CASSLGRGFNSGNTLYF. CDR3 DNA (partial): TGTGCCAGCAGTCTAGGCAGGGGGTTTAATTCTGGAAATACGCTCTAT.

By proportion, this clone is medium-sized (0.01 to 0.1%). These gene names are mouse names. The read halts 1 residue ahead of the CDR3 end, with the missing end drawn from the germline J gene. This chain connects TRBV13-2 to TRBJ2-1; D might be TRBD2 (6 bases). V lost 2 bases to trimming and J lost 0 bases, with 6 bases between them. The germline gives CDR1 NNHNN, CDR2 SYGAGS (reference sequence). CDR3 length: 14 amino acids. The CDR3 here is CASGDWGNYAEQFF. CDR3 bases read: TGTGCCAGCGGTGACTGGGGTAACTATGCTGAGCAGTTC.

Turning to this clone: The genes and germline here are from mouse. The read falls 1 residue short of the CDR3 end, and the missing part is taken from the germline J gene. The chain uses TRBV3 and TRBJ2-4; 9 positions agree with TRBD1. The length of the CDR3 is 13 residues. With 5 bases clipped from V and 5 bases from J, the junction kept 2 bases outside the gene matches. The germline V gene has CDR1 SNHLY and CDR2 FYNGKV (reference sequence). This chain's CDR3 is CASSGTGSNTLYF. The part of the CDR3 DNA that was read is TGTGCCAGCAGCGGGACAGGGTCAAACACCTTGTAC.

Points on this clone: Mouse names are used for the genes. Read data end 1 residue before the CDR3 end; the end is taken from the germline J gene. The rearrangement joins TRBV16 to TRBJ2-3; no definite D call. The CDR3 consists of 13 residues. Germline V gene sequence: CDR1 SGHSA, CDR2 FRNQAP. The ends were cut back, 0 bases at V and 2 bases at J, with 3 bases in the middle. This CDR3 reads CASSLDIAETLYF. Incomplete CDR3 DNA: TGTGCAAGCAGCTTAGATATTGCAGAAACGCTGTAT.

Points on this clone: Mouse gene names and germline throughout. The read ends 1 residue shy of where the CDR3 ends; the end is completed using the germline J gene. The chain joins TRBV12-2 to TRBJ2-5; no firm D call. The V end lost 2 bases, the J end lost 3 bases, and 5 bases lay between the germline ends. This CDR3 contains 12 residues. Per germline, CDR1 SGHLS and CDR2 HYDKME. The DNA read from the CDR3 is TGTGCCAGCTCTCAACATCAAGACACCCAGTAC. Its translation: CASSQHQDTQY. The CDR3 in full is CASSQHQDTQYF.

This clone was counted only a few times. Gene names denote mouse genes. The sequence runs out 1 residue before the end of the CDR3; the remainder is reconstructed from the germline J gene. This chain uses TRBV12-1 with TRBJ2-4; D gene ambiguous. Germline CDR1 reads SGHSN; CDR2 reads HYEKVE. V lost 2 bases and J lost 0, with 8 bases in between. The CDR3 has 14 residues. CDR3: CASSQTPSQNTLYF. The part of the CDR3 DNA that was read is TGTGCCAGCTCTCAGACCCCTAGTCAAAACACCTTGTAC.

Points on this clone: Gene and germline names: mouse. The read ends 1 residue before the CDR3 terminus; that terminus is restored from the germline J gene. The J gene is TRBJ2-4, the V gene TRBV5; D not certain. CDR3 length: 14 amino acids. Trimming removed 0 bases from V and 0 bases from J, with 4 bases in between. CDR1 is LGHNA and CDR2 is YNLKQL in the germline V gene (reference sequence). CDR3 DNA, as far as it was read: TGTGCCAGCAGCCAAGAACAGAGTCAAAACACCTTGTAC. Its protein product is CASSQEQSQNTLY. The whole CDR3 is CASSQEQSQNTLYF.